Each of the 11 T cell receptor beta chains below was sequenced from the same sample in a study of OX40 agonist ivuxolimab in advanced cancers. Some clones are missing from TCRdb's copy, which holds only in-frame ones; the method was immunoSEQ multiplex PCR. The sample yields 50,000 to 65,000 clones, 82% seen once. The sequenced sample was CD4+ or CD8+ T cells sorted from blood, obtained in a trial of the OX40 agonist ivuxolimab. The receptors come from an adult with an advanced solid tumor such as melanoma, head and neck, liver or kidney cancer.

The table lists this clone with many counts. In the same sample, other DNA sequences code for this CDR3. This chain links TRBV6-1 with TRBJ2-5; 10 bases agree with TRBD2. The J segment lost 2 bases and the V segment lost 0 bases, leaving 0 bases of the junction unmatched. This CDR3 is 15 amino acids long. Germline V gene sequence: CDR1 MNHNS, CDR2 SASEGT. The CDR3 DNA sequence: TGTGCCAGCAGTGAAGCTAGCGGGGGGCAAGAGACCCAGTACTTC. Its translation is CASSEASGGQETQYF.

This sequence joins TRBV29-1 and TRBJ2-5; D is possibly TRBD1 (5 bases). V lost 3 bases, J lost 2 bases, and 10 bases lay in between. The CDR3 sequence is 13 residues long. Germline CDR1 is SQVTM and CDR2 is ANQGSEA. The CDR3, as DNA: TGCAGCGTTGATTGGCAGGGTCAAGAGACCCAGTACTTC. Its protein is CSVDWQGQETQYF.

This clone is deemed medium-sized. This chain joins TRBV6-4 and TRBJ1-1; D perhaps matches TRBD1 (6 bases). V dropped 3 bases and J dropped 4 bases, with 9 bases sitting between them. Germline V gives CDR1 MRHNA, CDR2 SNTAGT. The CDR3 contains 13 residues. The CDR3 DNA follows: TGTGCCAGCAGTGAGTCAGGGGCCACTGAAGCTTTCTTT. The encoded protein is CASSESGATEAFF.

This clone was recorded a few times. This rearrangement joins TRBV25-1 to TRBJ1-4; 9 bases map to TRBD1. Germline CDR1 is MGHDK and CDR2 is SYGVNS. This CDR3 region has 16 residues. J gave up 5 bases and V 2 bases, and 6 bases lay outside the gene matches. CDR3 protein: CASSEGGTGSNEKLFF. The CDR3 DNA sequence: TGTGCCAGCAGTGAAGGAGGGACAGGGTCGAATGAAAAACTGTTTTTT.

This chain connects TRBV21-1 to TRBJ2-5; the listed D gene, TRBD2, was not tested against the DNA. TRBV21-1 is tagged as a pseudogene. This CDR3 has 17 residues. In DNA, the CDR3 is TGTGCCAGCAGCGTAGATTGGGAGACTAGCGGGGAAGAGACCCAGTACTTC. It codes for CASSVDWETSGEETQYF.

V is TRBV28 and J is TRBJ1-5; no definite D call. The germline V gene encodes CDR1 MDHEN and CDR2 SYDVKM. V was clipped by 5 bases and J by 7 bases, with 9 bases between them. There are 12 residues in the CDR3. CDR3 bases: TGTGCCAGCAGTAAGTTCGACCAGCCCCAGCATTTT. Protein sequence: CASSKFDQPQHF.

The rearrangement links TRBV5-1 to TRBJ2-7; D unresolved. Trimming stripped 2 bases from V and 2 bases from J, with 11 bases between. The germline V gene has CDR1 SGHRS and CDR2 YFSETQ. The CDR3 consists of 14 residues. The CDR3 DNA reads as TGCGCCAGCAGCTTCACGGCCGACGCCTACGAGCAGTACTTC. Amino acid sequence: CASSFTADAYEQYF.

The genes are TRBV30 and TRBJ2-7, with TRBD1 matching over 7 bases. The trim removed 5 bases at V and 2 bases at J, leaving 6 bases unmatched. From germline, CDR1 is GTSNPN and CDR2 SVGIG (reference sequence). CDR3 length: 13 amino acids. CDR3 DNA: TGTGCCTGGGGGAAAGACAGGGCCTACGAGCAGTACTTC. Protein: CAWGKDRAYEQYF.

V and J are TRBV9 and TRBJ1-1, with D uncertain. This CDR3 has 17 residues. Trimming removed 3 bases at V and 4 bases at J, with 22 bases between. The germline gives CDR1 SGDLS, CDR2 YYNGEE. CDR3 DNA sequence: TGTGCCAGCAGCGAGCCCCCGGGGTTTGTCTCTGGCACTGAAGCTTTCTTT. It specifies CASSEPPGFVSGTEAFF.

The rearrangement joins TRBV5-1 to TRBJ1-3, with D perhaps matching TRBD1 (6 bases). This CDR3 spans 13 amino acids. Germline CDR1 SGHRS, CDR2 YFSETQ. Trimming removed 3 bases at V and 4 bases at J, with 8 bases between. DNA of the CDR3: TGCGCCAGCAGCTCAGGACAGGGAAACACCATATATTTT. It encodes CASSSGQGNTIYF.

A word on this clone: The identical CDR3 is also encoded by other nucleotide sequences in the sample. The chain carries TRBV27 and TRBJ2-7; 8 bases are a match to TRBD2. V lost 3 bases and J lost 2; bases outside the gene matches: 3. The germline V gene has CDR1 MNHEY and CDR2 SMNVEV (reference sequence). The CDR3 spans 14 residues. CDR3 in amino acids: CASSFREGTYEQYF. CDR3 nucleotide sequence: TGTGCCAGCAGTTTCCGGGAGGGCACCTACGAGCAGTACTTC.